These 30 T cell receptor beta chains originate from one sample sequenced in a study of shared clonotypes between healthy human individuals. Method: immunoSEQ multiplex PCR; TCRdb's copy keeps in-frame clones and lacks some. Of 1,500,000 or so clones listed, approximately 98.5% are singletons. Sample: naive CD4+ T cells sorted from blood. Subset noted: CD45RA+ positively selected. The receptors derive from a young man in good health.

The table lists this clone with a count of one. This chain links TRBV9 with TRBJ2-3; 7 bases are a match to TRBD2. This CDR3 has 15 residues. Germline lookup yields CDR1 SGDLS and CDR2 YYNGEE. The trim removed 0 bases at V and 0 bases at J, leaving 1 base unmatched. CDR3 region: CASSVDSGSTDTQYF. In DNA form, the CDR3 reads TGTGCCAGCAGCGTAGATAGCGGGAGCACAGATACGCAGTATTTT.

CDR3 coding DNA: TGTGCCAGCAGTGAAATAATTGAGGCGCAGTATTTT. Translation: CASSEIIEAQYF. The genes are TRBV2 and TRBJ2-3; D is ambiguous. V gave up 2 bases and J gave up 10 bases, with 10 bases separating them. Germline values: CDR1 SNHLY, CDR2 FYNNEI. The CDR3 is made up of 12 amino acids.

J is TRBJ2-1 and V is TRBV27; D unresolved. CDR3 length equals 15 residues. CDR1 is MNHEY and CDR2 is SMNVEV in the germline V gene (reference sequence). Between the trimmed V and J ends, which lost 2 bases and 0 bases, there was a span of 8 bases. For the CDR3, the DNA is TGTGCCAGCAGTTTACGACTGTTCTCCTACAATGAGCAGTTCTTC. It specifies CASSLRLFSYNEQFF.

The chain uses TRBV4-1 and TRBJ2-5, with a tentative D call TRBD1 (7 bases). The V end lost 0 bases, the J end lost 1 base, and 15 bases lay between the germline ends. The CDR3 is 17 residues long. Looked up from germline, CDR1 is MGHRA and CDR2 is YSYEKL. The CDR3 region is CASSQDRGGTVQETQYF. CDR3 nucleotide sequence: TGCGCCAGCAGCCAAGATAGAGGGGGGACAGTCCAAGAGACCCAGTACTTC.

The chain employs TRBV7-9 and TRBJ2-1; 8 bases fit TRBD1. Germline V lookup: CDR1 SEHNR, CDR2 FQNEAQ (reference sequence). V gave up 1 base and J gave up 4 bases; unmatched junction bases: 9. The CDR3 is made up of 17 amino acids. CDR3 DNA: TGTGCCAGCAGCTTAGGCCAGGGGGCGGTAGGGTACAATGAGCAGTTCTTC. This codes for CASSLGQGAVGYNEQFF.

The rearrangement joins TRBV19 to TRBJ1-5; D gene unclear. The CDR3 extends over 14 amino acids. Trimming cost V 0 bases and J 3 bases, with 6 bases left between them. Germline assignment: CDR1 LNHDA and CDR2 SQIVND (reference sequence). The CDR3 DNA follows: TGTGCCAGTAGTATAGAGAAGAACAATCAGCCCCAGCATTTT. Protein sequence: CASSIEKNNQPQHF.

CDR3 DNA: TGTGCCAGCAGCCCCGCCGGCGGGGAGACCCAGTACTTC. Translated, it gives CASSPAGGETQYF. J is TRBJ2-5 and V is TRBV11-2, with D tentatively TRBD2 (5 bases). The CDR3 is 13 amino acids. V was cut by 5 bases and J by 5 bases, with 12 bases left in between. Germline V gene lookup returns CDR1 SGHAT and CDR2 FQNNGV. Together with reference TRBV11-2 and TRBJ2-5, the CDR3 gives the full variable domain: EAGVAQSPRYKIIEKRQSVAFWCNPISGHATLYWYQQILGQGPKLLIQFQNNGVVDDSQLPKDRFSAERLKGVDSTLKIQPAKLEDSAVYLCASSPAGGETQYFGPGTRLLVL.

This chain uses TRBV28 with TRBJ1-1; TRBD1 is a possible D gene (5 bases). The germline V and J ends were trimmed by 6 bases and 2 bases, with 13 bases remaining between them. This CDR3 has 14 amino acids. Germline V gene lookup returns CDR1 MDHEN and CDR2 SYDVKM. In nucleotides, the CDR3 is TGTGCCAGCAGGGCCCCGGGGGAAAACACTGAAGCTTTCTTT. This codes for CASRAPGENTEAFF.

The chain combines TRBV7-9 with TRBJ2-7; 8 bases fit TRBD1. The germline V gene encodes CDR1 SEHNR and CDR2 FQNEAQ (reference sequence). The CDR3 is made up of 14 amino acids. V shed 5 bases and J 6 bases; nucleotides not matched to a gene: 9. The CDR3 region is CASSTLLDRGEQYF. The CDR3 nucleotides read TGTGCCAGCAGCACACTATTAGACAGGGGCGAGCAGTACTTC.

The chain carries TRBV5-8 and TRBJ2-7, with D hard to call. The CDR3 consists of 15 residues. Germline V lookup: CDR1 SGHTS, CDR2 YDEGEE. V was pared by 1 base and J by 6 bases, with 17 bases between. CDR3 protein: CASSLHLVFKFEQYF. As DNA, the CDR3 is TGTGCCAGCAGCTTGCATTTAGTGTTTAAGTTCGAGCAGTACTTC.

The chain combines TRBV18 with TRBJ2-3; either TRBD1 or TRBD2 may supply D (5 bases each). Germline V gene data show CDR1 as KGHSH and CDR2 as LQKENI. The CDR3 has 15 amino acids. Trimming removed 5 bases from V and 2 bases from J, with 14 bases in between. CDR3 residues: CASSLAGRNTDTQYF. DNA of the CDR3: TGTGCCAGCTCATTAGCAGGGAGAAACACAGATACGCAGTATTTT.

The chain is built from TRBV7-2 and TRBJ2-7; D ambiguous. Germline V CDR1 and CDR2: SGHTA, FQGNSA. The V end lost 5 bases, the J end lost 6 bases, and 14 bases lay between the germline ends. The CDR3 contains 13 residues. CDR3 loop: CASSPSPRSEQYF. DNA of the CDR3: TGTGCCAGCAGCCCTTCCCCCAGGAGCGAGCAGTACTTC.

This chain uses TRBV10-3 with TRBJ2-7, with D uncertain. Germline V gene data show CDR1 as ENHRY and CDR2 as SYGVKD. The CDR3 extends over 14 amino acids. V was pared by 1 base and J by 0 bases, with 7 bases between. The CDR3 region is CAISEYGSSYEQYF. CDR3 nucleotide sequence: TGTGCCATCAGTGAGTACGGTTCCTCCTACGAGCAGTACTTC.

The sample holds one count of this clone. V is TRBV7-9 and J is TRBJ2-1; 10 nucleotides line up with TRBD2. CDR1 SEHNR and CDR2 FQNEAQ come from the germline V gene (reference sequence). The V gene end was trimmed by 0 bases and the J gene end by 2 bases; junction bases not matched to a gene: 1. The CDR3 spans 16 residues. The CDR3 loop reads CASSLATSGAYNEQFF. In DNA form, the CDR3 reads TGTGCCAGCAGCTTAGCCACTAGCGGGGCCTACAATGAGCAGTTCTTC.

V usage is TRBV2 and J usage is TRBJ1-4; weak D call: TRBD1 (5 bases). Trimming pared 4 bases from V and 8 bases from J, leaving 14 bases between. The CDR3 has 14 residues. Looked up from germline, CDR1 is SNHLY and CDR2 is FYNNEI. CDR3 sequence: CASSVRGGTEKLFF. In DNA form, the CDR3 reads TGTGCCAGCAGTGTGCGGGGGGGTACCGAAAAACTGTTTTTT. The complete variable domain, with remaining parts taken from reference TRBV2 and TRBJ1-4, reads EPEVTQTPSHQVTQMGQEVILRCVPISNHLYFYWYRQILGQKVEFLVSFYNNEISEKSEIFDDQFSVERPDGSNFTLKIRSTKLEDSAMYFCASSVRGGTEKLFFGSGTQLSVL.

V usage is TRBV7-2 and J usage is TRBJ2-2; 9 bases align to TRBD2. V lost 6 bases to trimming and J lost 5 bases; unmatched junction nucleotides: 4. Germline V lookup: CDR1 SGHTA, CDR2 FQGNSA. The CDR3 contains 14 residues. The CDR3 protein is CASRNSGGTGELFF. CDR3 nucleotides: TGTGCCAGCAGGAATAGCGGGGGAACCGGGGAGCTGTTTTTT.

The chain combines TRBV9 with TRBJ2-5; D is unclear. V lost 3 bases and J lost 2, with 14 bases in between. The germline V gene encodes CDR1 SGDLS and CDR2 YYNGEE. The CDR3 extends over 15 amino acids. The CDR3 DNA sequence: TGTGCCAGCAGCGCCAGTCCTTCCCATCAAGAGACCCAGTACTTC. This gives the protein CASSASPSHQETQYF. Full variable domain (outside the CDR3, taken from reference TRBV9 and TRBJ2-5): DSGVTQTPKHLITATGQRVTLRCSPRSGDLSVYWYQQSLDQGLQFLIQYYNGEERAKGNILERFSAQQFPDLHSELNLSSLELGDSALYFCASSASPSHQETQYFGPGTRLLVL.

The chain's CDR3 is CSVEDQRQQNTEAFF. For the CDR3, the DNA is TGCAGCGTTGAAGATCAGAGACAGCAGAACACTGAAGCTTTCTTT. V is TRBV29-1 and J is TRBJ1-1, with D possibly being TRBD1 (5 bases). This CDR3 spans 15 amino acids. The V gene's germline CDR1 is SQVTM and CDR2 ANQGSEA. Trimming pared 0 bases from V and 1 base from J, leaving 12 bases between. The whole variable domain, remainder taken from reference TRBV29-1 and TRBJ1-1, is SAVISQKPSRDICQRGTSLTIQCQVDSQVTMMFWYRQQPGQSLTLIATANQGSEATYESGFVIDKFPISRPNLTFSTLTVSNMSPEDSSIYLCSVEDQRQQNTEAFFGQGTRLTVV.

This sequence joins TRBV20-1 and TRBJ2-7; D unclear. Germline V gene sequence: CDR1 DFQATT, CDR2 SNEGSKA (reference sequence). There are 11 residues in the CDR3. V lost 6 bases to trimming and J lost 5 bases, with 11 bases between them. CDR3 protein: CSAFRVDEQYF. The CDR3 nucleotides read TGCAGTGCCTTCCGGGTGGACGAGCAGTACTTC.

The gene calls are TRBV5-4 and TRBJ2-5; 7 bases are shared with TRBD2. V was clipped by 6 bases and J by 5 bases; unmatched bases: 10. CDR1 SGHNT and CDR2 YYREEE come from the germline V gene (reference sequence). There are 14 residues in the CDR3. The CDR3, as DNA: TGTGCCAGCAAAGTAAAGGGAGGGAGTGAGACCCAGTACTTC. Protein product: CASKVKGGSETQYF.

The rearrangement uses TRBV5-6 and TRBJ2-1; 10 bases are shared with TRBD2. V was clipped by 3 bases and J by 6 bases; unmatched bases: 9. CDR3 length: 16 amino acids. CDR1 and CDR2 from the germline V gene are SGHDT and YYEEEE. CDR3 nucleotides: TGTGCCAGCAGCTCTAGCGTTCGGACTAGCGGCAATGAGCAGTTCTTC. This translates into CASSSSVRTSGNEQFF.

The chain joins TRBV6-6 to TRBJ2-7, with TRBD1 matching 8 bases. V lost 4 bases and J lost 6; bases outside the gene matches: 5. This CDR3 has 13 amino acids. CDR1 MNHNY and CDR2 SVGAGI come from the germline V gene (reference sequence). This CDR3 is CASSSGQGGEQYF. CDR3 bases: TGTGCCAGCAGTTCCGGACAGGGAGGCGAGCAGTACTTC.

The gene calls are TRBV18 and TRBJ2-5; D may correspond to TRBD1 or TRBD2 (6 bases each). The CDR3 extends over 17 amino acids. Trimming took off 3 bases at V and 3 bases at J, with 20 bases between the two ends. Per the germline V gene, CDR1 is KGHSH and CDR2 is LQKENI. The CDR3, as DNA: TGTGCCAGCTCACCCCTCCTCCGGGGGACACGAGAAGAGACCCAGTACTTC. It specifies CASSPLLRGTREETQYF.

This clone was recorded once. This chain links TRBV7-9 with TRBJ1-1, with D possibly TRBD1 on 6 matching bases. V was shortened by 2 bases and J by 8 bases, with 18 bases between the two germline ends. Germline CDR1 is SEHNR and CDR2 is FQNEAQ (reference sequence). This CDR3 is 15 amino acids long. The CDR3 sequence is CASSLFFRGADEAFF. CDR3 bases: TGTGCCAGCAGCTTATTTTTCCGGGGGGCAGACGAAGCTTTCTTT. The full variable domain, completed using reference TRBV7-9 and TRBJ1-1, is DTGVSQNPRHKITKRGQNVTFRCDPISEHNRLYWYRQTLGQGPEFLTYFQNEAQLEKSRLLSDRFSAERPKGSFSTLEIQRTEQGDSAMYLCASSLFFRGADEAFFGQGTRLTVV.

The chain employs TRBV7-2 and TRBJ1-2; 8 bases match TRBD1. Trimming cost V 5 bases and J 1 base; bases outside gene matches: 12. The germline CDR1 and CDR2 sequences are SGHTA and FQGNSA. This CDR3 has 17 amino acids. CDR3 in amino acids: CASSPSTGAPFNYGYTF. CDR3 DNA: TGTGCCAGCAGCCCCTCGACAGGGGCCCCATTTAACTATGGCTACACCTTC.

The chain recombines TRBV5-1 with TRBJ1-3; 8 bases are a match to TRBD1. This CDR3 contains 15 residues. Trimming removed 8 bases from V and 4 bases from J; junction bases left unmatched: 11. Per germline, CDR1 SGHRS and CDR2 YFSETQ. CDR3 nucleotide sequence: TGCGCCAGTTCACAGGGGGAACGTGGAGGAAACACCATATATTTT. It encodes CASSQGERGGNTIYF.

This clone was seen a few times. The V gene is TRBV7-9, the J gene TRBJ1-2, with D perhaps matching TRBD1 (5 bases). Between the trimmed V and J ends, which lost 5 bases and 5 bases, there was a span of 15 bases. Germline CDR1 and CDR2: SEHNR and FQNEAQ (reference sequence). The CDR3 contains 14 residues. This CDR3 reads CASSETGTKYGYTF. CDR3 in DNA: TGTGCCAGCAGCGAGACCGGGACCAAATATGGCTACACCTTC.

This clone was seen a single time. This sequence joins TRBV18 and TRBJ2-7, with 7 nucleotides matching TRBD2. The J segment lost 3 bases and the V segment lost 3 bases, leaving 8 bases of the junction unmatched. CDR1 is KGHSH, CDR2 LQKENI, per germline. The CDR3 spans 15 residues. In DNA form, the CDR3 reads TGTGCCAGCTCACCGACTAGGAGCGGGAACTACGAGCAGTACTTC. It translates to CASSPTRSGNYEQYF.

The CDR3 DNA reads as TGTGCCAGCAGTGAACCCCCAGGGAACACTGAAGCTTTCTTT. Protein sequence: CASSEPPGNTEAFF. V and J are TRBV6-1 and TRBJ1-1; no reliable D call. The CDR3 runs 14 residues. Trimming stripped 2 bases from V and 1 base from J, with 8 bases between. The germline CDR1 and CDR2 sequences are MNHNS and SASEGT.

The chain is built from TRBV5-5 and TRBJ1-5; 7 nucleotides agree with TRBD1. After removal of 2 bases from V and 0 bases from J, the junction contained 11 bases not matched to a gene. The CDR3 consists of 18 residues. Germline CDR1 and CDR2: SGHKS and YYEKEE (reference sequence). CDR3 amino acids: CASSLLGGNRYSNQPQHF. The CDR3 DNA follows: TGTGCCAGCAGCTTACTAGGGGGCAATAGGTATAGCAATCAGCCCCAGCATTTT.